The rows below give T cell receptor beta chains drawn from one sample of a study of Ad26.COV2.S vaccination and SARS-CoV-2 variants. The table came from immunoSEQ multiplex PCR; TCRdb's copy has only in-frame clones and leaves some out. The sample includes roughly 500,000 clones, about 83% of them seen just once. The sample consisted of peripheral blood, taken in a trial of Ad26.COV2.S vaccine versus placebo. These receptors came from a person aged 18-60 years who received the Ad26.COV2.S COVID-19 vaccine or a placebo. CDR3s leave out the opening cysteine and the closing phenylalanine or tryptophan. A D gene is named only where the DNA matches it firmly.

V: TRBV11-1
D: .
CDR3: ASSLVSGSGANVLT

V: TRBV5-6
D: .
CDR3: ASSLVGRYNEQF

V: TRBV28
D: .
CDR3: ASRTGNYGYT

V: TRBV19
D: .
CDR3: ASSTRDRRNTIY

V: TRBV20-1
D: .
CDR3: SATQGPEQY

V: TRBV7-2
D: .
CDR3: ASSLEIGAYAEAF

V: TRBV10-3
D: TRBD2
CDR3: AIRAWAGGLLSDTQY

V: TRBV1
D: .
CDR3: TSSQDTVGGPGSYNEQF

V: TRBV7-9
D: .
CDR3: ASSSPTSSSTGVTGELF

V: TRBV7-2
D: .
CDR3: ASSLDRVRYEQY

V: TRBV5-4
D: .
CDR3: ASSFPRGGEETQY

V: TRBV9
D: .
CDR3: ASSVAATPSTGELF

V: TRBV24-1
D: TRBD2
CDR3: ATSDAGTSGPYNEQF